The rows below give T cell receptor beta chains drawn from one sample of a study of a mutant IDH1 vaccine in newly diagnosed glioma. Data came from immunoSEQ multiplex PCR; TCRdb stores just in-frame clones and leaves some out. The sample includes around 41,000 clones, approximately 92% of them seen just once. Antigens of these TCRs are unknown. This specimen consisted of PBMCs, obtained from a glioma patient whose treatment included an IDH1 peptide vaccine. These receptors were obtained from a man between 35 and 55 years old with glioma. Both conserved end residues are part of each CDR3. The D gene is left open where the match is weak. Clone size, where shown, is once, few, many, or a class for clones that have expanded.

abundance: NA; j_gene: TRBJ2-1; d_gene: TRBD2; v_gene: TRBV15; CDR3aa: CATSRDRVQRGGSENEQFF; CDR3nt: TGTGCCACCAGCAGAGATCGAGTCCAGCGGGGAGGGAGTGAGAATGAGCAGTTCTTC
abundance: NA; j_gene: TRBJ1-4; d_gene: TRBD1; v_gene: TRBV4-1; CDR3aa: CASSQTPGQGEKLFF; CDR3nt: TGCGCCAGCAGCCAAACGCCGGGACAGGGTGAAAAACTGTTTTTT
abundance: NA; j_gene: TRBJ2-3; d_gene: NA; v_gene: TRBV11-2; CDR3aa: CASSFEFSTDTQYF; CDR3nt: TGTGCCAGCAGCTTTGAGTTTAGCACAGATACGCAGTATTTT
abundance: NA; j_gene: TRBJ2-1; d_gene: TRBD2; v_gene: TRBV10-1; CDR3aa: CASSGTSGRQREQFF; CDR3nt: TGCGCCAGCAGTGGGACTAGCGGGCGGCAGCGGGAGCAGTTCTTC
abundance: once; j_gene: TRBJ2-6; d_gene: TRBD1; v_gene: TRBV30; CDR3aa: CAWSTGGSGANVLTF; CDR3nt: TGTGCCTGGAGTACAGGGGGCTCTGGGGCCAACGTCCTGACTTTC
abundance: NA; j_gene: TRBJ1-5; d_gene: NA; v_gene: TRBV28; CDR3aa: CASSLPPRANSNQPQHF; CDR3nt: TGTGCCAGCAGTTTGCCCCCTCGGGCAAATAGCAATCAGCCCCAGCATTTT
abundance: once; j_gene: TRBJ1-5; d_gene: NA; v_gene: TRBV6-1; CDR3aa: CAIPKRAGFTQPQHF; CDR3nt: TGTGCCATTCCGAAAAGGGCGGGGTTCACCCAGCCCCAGCATTTT
abundance: once; j_gene: TRBJ1-6; d_gene: NA; v_gene: TRBV4-1; CDR3aa: CASSQLAAPGSPLHF; CDR3nt: TGCGCCAGCAGCCAACTCGCTGCTCCGGGGTCACCCCTCCACTTT
abundance: NA; j_gene: TRBJ2-1; d_gene: TRBD2; v_gene: TRBV2; CDR3aa: CASRIAGWDEQFF; CDR3nt: TGTGCCAGCAGGATAGCGGGGTGGGATGAGCAGTTCTTC
abundance: NA; j_gene: TRBJ2-2; d_gene: NA; v_gene: TRBV5-4; CDR3aa: CASSLQGYLTGELFF; CDR3nt: TGTGCCAGCAGCCTACAGGGTTACCTCACCGGGGAGCTGTTTTTT
abundance: NA; j_gene: TRBJ1-2; d_gene: NA; v_gene: TRBV2; CDR3aa: CASSESSRADGYTF; CDR3nt: TGTGCCAGCAGTGAATCTAGCAGGGCGGATGGCTACACCTTC
abundance: once; j_gene: TRBJ1-1; d_gene: NA; v_gene: TRBV7-2; CDR3aa: CASSLAPGAAMNTEAFF; CDR3nt: TGTGCCAGCAGCTTAGCCCCCGGGGCAGCGATGAACACTGAAGCTTTCTTT
abundance: NA; j_gene: TRBJ2-5; d_gene: TRBD1; v_gene: TRBV6-6; CDR3aa: CASAEATGGETQYF; CDR3nt: TGTGCCAGCGCCGAGGCCACAGGGGGCGAGACCCAGTACTTC
abundance: NA; j_gene: TRBJ2-7; d_gene: TRBD2; v_gene: TRBV6-6; CDR3aa: CASSAAGGLHEQYF; CDR3nt: TGTGCCAGCAGTGCAGCGGGAGGGCTCCACGAGCAGTACTTC
abundance: once; j_gene: TRBJ2-7; d_gene: TRBD2; v_gene: TRBV7-2; CDR3aa: CASRSVAGSYEQYF; CDR3nt: TGTGCCAGCAGGTCCGTAGCGGGGTCCTACGAGCAGTACTTC
abundance: NA; j_gene: TRBJ2-5; d_gene: NA; v_gene: TRBV21-1; CDR3aa: CASSMNPPETQYF; CDR3nt: TGTGCCAGCAGCATGAACCCTCCCGAGACCCAGTACTTC
abundance: NA; j_gene: TRBJ1-5; d_gene: NA; v_gene: TRBV6-1; CDR3aa: CASTADSYNQPQHF; CDR3nt: TGTGCCAGCACAGCTGACAGCTACAATCAGCCCCAGCATTTT
abundance: once; j_gene: TRBJ1-3; d_gene: NA; v_gene: TRBV7-2; CDR3aa: CASSSGGHPGNTIYF; CDR3nt: TGTGCCAGCAGCTCAGGAGGACACCCTGGAAACACCATATATTTT
abundance: NA; j_gene: TRBJ2-5; d_gene: NA; v_gene: TRBV7-9; CDR3aa: CASSLTLGQETQYF; CDR3nt: TGTGCCAGCAGCTTAACGCTAGGGCAAGAGACCCAGTACTTC
abundance: NA; j_gene: TRBJ2-7; d_gene: NA; v_gene: TRBV6-5; CDR3aa: CASSYGLAYEQYF; CDR3nt: TGTGCCAGCAGTTACGGTCTCGCCTACGAGCAGTACTTC
abundance: NA; j_gene: TRBJ1-2; d_gene: NA; v_gene: TRBV28; CDR3aa: CASSLSARETSLYGYTF; CDR3nt: TGTGCCAGCAGTTTATCGGCCAGAGAGACCTCTCTCTATGGCTACACCTTC
abundance: NA; j_gene: TRBJ2-5; d_gene: NA; v_gene: TRBV4-1; CDR3aa: CASSRGETQYF; CDR3nt: TGCGCCAGCAGCCGAGGGGAGACCCAGTACTTC
abundance: NA; j_gene: TRBJ1-2; d_gene: NA; v_gene: TRBV28; CDR3aa: CASNRGGRYGYTF; CDR3nt: TGTGCCAGCAACCGAGGAGGGCGGTATGGCTACACCTTC
abundance: NA; j_gene: TRBJ1-3; d_gene: NA; v_gene: TRBV2; CDR3aa: CASSDGSPGNTIYF; CDR3nt: TGTGCCAGCAGTGATGGTAGCCCTGGAAACACCATATATTTT
abundance: NA; j_gene: TRBJ2-1; d_gene: TRBD2; v_gene: TRBV10-3; CDR3aa: CAISEGLAALGQFF; CDR3nt: TGTGCCATCAGTGAGGGACTAGCGGCCTTGGGGCAGTTCTTC
abundance: NA; j_gene: TRBJ1-1; d_gene: TRBD1; v_gene: TRBV29-1; CDR3aa: CSVARDRGAEAFF; CDR3nt: TGCAGCGTTGCACGGGACAGGGGGGCTGAAGCTTTCTTT